Listed below are T cell receptor beta chains from one sample, sequenced in a study of shared clonotypes between healthy human individuals. Generated by immunoSEQ multiplex PCR, the TCRdb table keeps only in-frame clones and is missing some. The sample has about 1.5 million clones; 95% to 99% are singletons. The sample consisted of naive CD4+ T cells sorted from blood. The receptors stem from a young man in good health. The CDR3 runs from the conserved cysteine through the conserved F or W. A D gene is named only where the DNA matches it firmly. A row's size may be missing; if present it is once, few, many or a size class.

j_gene: TRBJ2-7
v_gene: TRBV14
d_gene: NA
abundance: once
CDR3nt: TGTGCCAGCAGCCGCGCCGGTACTCGCAGCTACGAGCAGTACTTC
CDR3aa: CASSRAGTRSYEQYF

j_gene: TRBJ2-6
v_gene: TRBV18
d_gene: NA
abundance: NA
CDR3nt: TGTGCCAGCTCACTTGGTTCTGGGGCCAACGTCCTGACTTTC
CDR3aa: CASSLGSGANVLTF

j_gene: TRBJ1-4
v_gene: TRBV5-1
d_gene: NA
abundance: once
CDR3nt: TGCGCCAGCAGCTTGGGTGCTACTAATGAAAAACTGTTTTTT
CDR3aa: CASSLGATNEKLFF

j_gene: TRBJ2-7
v_gene: TRBV18
d_gene: NA
abundance: NA
CDR3nt: TGTGCCAGCTCGCCAGGTGTGGGCTACGAGCAGTACTTC
CDR3aa: CASSPGVGYEQYF

j_gene: TRBJ1-5
v_gene: TRBV5-7
d_gene: NA
abundance: NA
CDR3nt: TGTGCCAGCAGCTTCAGGGCCGGTCAGCCCCAGCATTTT
CDR3aa: CASSFRAGQPQHF

j_gene: TRBJ2-1
v_gene: TRBV6-1
d_gene: TRBD1
abundance: NA
CDR3nt: TGTGCCAGCAGTGATTACCCGACAGGGGGACTCAATGAGCAGTTCTTC
CDR3aa: CASSDYPTGGLNEQFF

j_gene: TRBJ1-3
v_gene: TRBV18
d_gene: TRBD1
abundance: NA
CDR3nt: TGTGCCAGCTCACCAAGTGCCAGGGGGCTTTCTGGAAACACCATATATTTT
CDR3aa: CASSPSARGLSGNTIYF

j_gene: TRBJ2-5
v_gene: TRBV10-1
d_gene: NA
abundance: NA
CDR3nt: TGCGCCAGCAGTGAGAAGCGGCAGGGGGGGACCCAGTACTTC
CDR3aa: CASSEKRQGGTQYF

j_gene: TRBJ2-7
v_gene: TRBV12-2
d_gene: NA
abundance: once
CDR3nt: TGTGCAAGTCGCTGCGGCTCCTACGAGCAGTACTTC
CDR3aa: CASRCGSYEQYF

j_gene: TRBJ1-1
v_gene: TRBV6-5
d_gene: NA
abundance: NA
CDR3nt: TGTGCCAGCAGTTACGGGCAGGGAAAGGAATCTTTCTTT
CDR3aa: CASSYGQGKESFF

j_gene: TRBJ2-7
v_gene: TRBV6-5
d_gene: NA
abundance: NA
CDR3nt: TGTGCCAGTTCACGGGGGTTAAGCTCCTACGAGCAGTACTTC
CDR3aa: CASSRGLSSYEQYF

j_gene: TRBJ2-3
v_gene: TRBV25-1
d_gene: NA
abundance: NA
CDR3nt: TGTGCCAGCAGGGAGGACGGGGGCACAGATACGCAGTATTTT
CDR3aa: CASREDGGTDTQYF

j_gene: TRBJ2-5
v_gene: TRBV7-3
d_gene: TRBD2
abundance: NA
CDR3nt: TGTGCCAGCAGCTTATTAGCTAGCGGGTCTACCGCACAAGAGACCCAGTACTTC
CDR3aa: CASSLLASGSTAQETQYF

j_gene: TRBJ2-7
v_gene: TRBV4-1
d_gene: NA
abundance: NA
CDR3nt: TGCGCCAGCAGCCAAGAACCAGAATCTGCCGAGCAGTACTTC
CDR3aa: CASSQEPESAEQYF

j_gene: TRBJ1-1
v_gene: TRBV19
d_gene: NA
abundance: NA
CDR3nt: TGTGCCAGTAGTATAGTAGGTAGGTCTGAAGCTTTCTTT
CDR3aa: CASSIVGRSEAFF

j_gene: TRBJ2-1
v_gene: TRBV15
d_gene: TRBD2
abundance: NA
CDR3nt: TGTGCCACCAGCAGGGAGACTAGCGGGAGTTACAATGAGCAGTTCTTC
CDR3aa: CATSRETSGSYNEQFF

j_gene: TRBJ2-1
v_gene: TRBV9
d_gene: TRBD2
abundance: NA
CDR3nt: TGTGCCAGCAGCGTAGCGGTAGCGGGCTCTAATGAGCAGTTCTTC
CDR3aa: CASSVAVAGSNEQFF